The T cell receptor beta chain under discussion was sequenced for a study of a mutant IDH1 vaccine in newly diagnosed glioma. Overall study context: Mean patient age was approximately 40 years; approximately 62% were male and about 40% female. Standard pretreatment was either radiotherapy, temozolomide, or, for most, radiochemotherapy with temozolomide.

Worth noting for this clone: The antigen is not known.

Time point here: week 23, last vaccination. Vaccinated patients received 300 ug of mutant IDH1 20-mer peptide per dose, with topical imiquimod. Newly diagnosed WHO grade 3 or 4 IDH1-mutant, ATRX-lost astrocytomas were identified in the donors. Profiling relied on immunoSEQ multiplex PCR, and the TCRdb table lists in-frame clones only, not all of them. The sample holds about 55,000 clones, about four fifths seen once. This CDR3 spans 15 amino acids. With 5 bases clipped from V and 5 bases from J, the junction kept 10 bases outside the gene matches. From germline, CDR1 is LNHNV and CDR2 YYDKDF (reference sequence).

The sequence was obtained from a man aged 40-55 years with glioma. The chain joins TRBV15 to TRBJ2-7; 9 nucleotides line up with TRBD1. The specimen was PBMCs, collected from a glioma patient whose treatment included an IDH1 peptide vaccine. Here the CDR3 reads CATSSAGTGSHEQYF. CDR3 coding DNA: TGTGCCACCAGCTCCGCCGGGACAGGGTCCCACGAGCAGTACTTC.